One sample yielded the 20 T cell receptor beta chains listed below, sequenced in a study of somatic mutations in cytotoxic T cells in rheumatoid arthritis. Data came from immunoSEQ multiplex PCR; TCRdb stores just in-frame clones and leaves some out. There are 11,000 or so clones in the sample; 70% to 80% occur only once, and 11% lies in the top ten. Sample: CD8+ T cells sorted from blood. Every receptor here comes from a woman in her 40s in good health.

This chain links TRBV9 with TRBJ2-6; D is uncertain. The CDR3 loop spans 16 amino acids. The germline V gene has CDR1 SGDLS and CDR2 YYNGEE. V was pared by 0 bases and J by 1 base, with 8 bases between. This CDR3 reads CASSVGHSSGANVLTF. The CDR3 DNA reads as TGTGCCAGCAGCGTAGGGCACAGTTCTGGGGCCAACGTCCTGACTTTC.

The chain combines TRBV4-1 with TRBJ2-1, with D tentatively TRBD2 (6 bases). Germline CDR1 is MGHRA and CDR2 is YSYEKL. This CDR3 has 16 amino acids. V shed 0 bases and J shed 3 bases, with 12 bases lying between them. CDR3 sequence: CASSQDPAGFYNEQFF. The CDR3 nucleotides are TGCGCCAGCAGCCAAGATCCCGCGGGATTCTACAATGAGCAGTTCTTC.

This clone was observed a few times. The J gene is TRBJ2-7, the V gene TRBV7-9; D may correspond to TRBD1 or TRBD2 (6 bases each). The CDR3 runs 15 residues. Per germline, CDR1 SEHNR and CDR2 FQNEAQ (reference sequence). V lost 1 base and J lost 7, with 17 bases in between. CDR3 sequence (DNA): TGTGCCAGCAGCTTAGGGGTAGGGGGACTCTGGGAGCAGTACTTC. Translating it yields CASSLGVGGLWEQYF.

This clone was counted once. The gene calls are TRBV14 and TRBJ2-7; 7 bases agree with TRBD2. Germline V lookup: CDR1 SGHDN, CDR2 FVKESK. With V trimmed by 5 bases and J by 6 bases, 7 bases remained unmatched. There are 13 residues in the CDR3. CDR3 DNA sequence: TGTGCCAGCAGCAAGGGGCGCGGGAGCGAGCAGTACTTC. Translation: CASSKGRGSEQYF.

The rearrangement links TRBV5-1 to TRBJ2-3, with 9 positions matching TRBD2. The CDR3 covers 17 residues. Trimming at V came to 0 bases and at J to 2 bases, leaving 7 bases not matched to a gene. Looked up from germline, CDR1 is SGHRS and CDR2 is YFSETQ. CDR3 bases: TGCGCCAGCAGCTTGGCGCTCGCGGGAGGGGACACAGATACGCAGTATTTT. Translating gives CASSLALAGGDTDTQYF.

Only a few counts were recorded for this clone. This chain joins TRBV14 and TRBJ1-4; 9 bases align to TRBD1. The CDR3 is made up of 15 amino acids. Trimming took 2 bases from V and 7 from J; bases not matched to a gene: 5. CDR1 is SGHDN and CDR2 is FVKESK in the germline V gene. The CDR3 bases are TGTGCCAGCAGCCAACCGGGACAGGGACCTGAAAAACTGTTTTTT. As protein: CASSQPGQGPEKLFF.

The V and J genes are TRBV11-1 and TRBJ2-2, with TRBD2 matching 10 bases. CDR3 length: 15 residues. With 2 bases clipped from V and 7 bases from J, the junction kept 4 bases outside the gene matches. Per germline, CDR1 SGHAT and CDR2 FQDESV (reference sequence). CDR3 bases: TGTGCCAGCAGCTTACTTTTAGCGGGAGGCGGGGAGCTGTTTTTT. This encodes CASSLLLAGGGELFF.

The chain links TRBV7-9 to TRBJ2-7; D gene uncertain. The V gene lost 1 base and the J gene lost 3 bases, with 7 bases spanning the gap. Looked up from germline, CDR1 is SEHNR and CDR2 is FQNEAQ (reference sequence). The CDR3 is 13 amino acids. This CDR3 reads CASSLGPYYEQYV. The CDR3 nucleotides read TGTGCCAGCAGCTTAGGCCCATACTACGAGCAGTACGTC.

Worth noting for this clone: This same CDR3 is encoded by further DNA sequences in the sample. The V gene is TRBV4-2, the J gene TRBJ2-2, with 11 bases fitting TRBD2. Germline values: CDR1 LGHNA, CDR2 YNFKEQ. The J segment lost 1 base and the V segment lost 3 bases, leaving 13 bases of the junction unmatched. The CDR3 is made up of 20 amino acids. The CDR3 DNA reads as TGTGCCAGCAGCCACCCCGAGCGGCTAGCGGGGGGCCTGAACACCGGGGAGCTGTTTTTT. This sequence encodes CASSHPERLAGGLNTGELFF.

V is TRBV6-1 and J is TRBJ2-1; 10 positions match TRBD1. The CDR3 contains 16 residues. V was pared by 2 bases and J by 6 bases, with 7 bases of the junction left unmatched. CDR1 and CDR2 (germline): MNHNS, SASEGT. CDR3 sequence reads: CASSELGQGVGNEQFF. The CDR3 nucleotides are TGTGCCAGCAGTGAATTAGGACAGGGGGTAGGCAATGAGCAGTTCTTC.

The gene calls are TRBV27 and TRBJ2-7, with 8 positions matching TRBD1. V gave up 5 bases and J gave up 5 bases; unmatched junction bases: 8. The germline V gene has CDR1 MNHEY and CDR2 SMNVEV (reference sequence). The CDR3 totals 14 residues. For the CDR3, the DNA is TGTGCCAGCAGTACCGGACAGGGTCGGGACGAGCAGTACTTC. This gives the protein CASSTGQGRDEQYF.

The chain's CDR3 is CASSQDSSGRTEAFF. The CDR3 DNA sequence: TGCGCCAGCAGCCAAGATTCGTCAGGAAGAACTGAAGCTTTCTTT. The genes are TRBV4-1 and TRBJ1-1, with D hard to call. The CDR3 is 15 amino acids. V was clipped by 0 bases and J by 5 bases, with 13 bases between them. From germline, CDR1 is MGHRA and CDR2 YSYEKL.

The genes are TRBV29-1 and TRBJ2-5, with D possibly being TRBD1 (6 bases). Deletions cut 7 bases from V and 1 base from J, with 10 bases between. Per germline, CDR1 SQVTM and CDR2 ANQGSEA. CDR3 length: 12 residues. The CDR3 spells CSGWGPQETQYF. The CDR3 nucleotides are TGCAGCGGGTGGGGGCCCCAAGAGACCCAGTACTTC.

The rearrangement links TRBV28 to TRBJ1-5, with D perhaps matching TRBD1 (6 bases). The CDR3 loop spans 14 amino acids. Trimming left V 6 bases short and J 0 bases short, with 9 bases between. Germline V gives CDR1 MDHEN, CDR2 SYDVKM. The chain's CDR3 is CASRDSYSNQPQHF. The DNA for the CDR3 is TGTGCCAGCAGGGACAGTTATAGCAATCAGCCCCAGCATTTT.

The CDR3, as DNA: TGTGCCAGCAGTCCCGGGACTTTCTACGAGCAGTACGTC. Translated: CASSPGTFYEQYV. V gene TRBV6-5 combines with J gene TRBJ2-7, with D perhaps TRBD2 (6 bases). Germline CDR1 is MNHEY and CDR2 is SVGAGI. CDR3 size: 13 residues. V was clipped by 5 bases and J by 3 bases, with 11 bases between them.

V and J are TRBV5-6 and TRBJ2-5; D remains unclear. The CDR3 length is 14 residues. Germline CDR1 is SGHDT and CDR2 is YYEEEE. V lost 2 bases to trimming and J lost 5 bases, with 13 bases between them. The CDR3 here is CASSLTTVRETQYF. The CDR3 DNA is TGTGCCAGCAGCTTAACCACAGTTCGGGAGACCCAGTACTTC.

This clone is medium-sized (0.01 to 0.1%) in the sample. V usage is TRBV14 and J usage is TRBJ1-2; D unclear. V lost 1 base and J 5 bases, leaving 8 bases between the germline ends. The CDR3 covers 13 residues. The germline CDR1 and CDR2 sequences are SGHDN and FVKESK. The CDR3 nucleotides read TGTGCCAGCAGCCAAGCTTCAGAATATGGCTACACCTTC. Its translation: CASSQASEYGYTF.

J is TRBJ2-2 and V is TRBV30; no clear D. V was trimmed by 1 base and J by 2 bases, leaving 5 bases between them. The germline gives CDR1 GTSNPN, CDR2 SVGIG (reference sequence). CDR3 length: 13 residues. CDR3 nucleotide sequence: TGTGCCTGGAGTGAGACCAACACCGGGGAGCTGTTTTTT. It encodes CAWSETNTGELFF. Combining the CDR3 with reference TRBV30 and TRBJ2-2 gives the whole variable domain SQTIHQWPATLVQPVGSPLSLECTVEGTSNPNLYWYRQAAGRGLQLLFYSVGIGQISSEVPQNLSASRPQDRQFILSSKKLLLSDSGFYLCAWSETNTGELFFGEGSRLTVL.

The rearrangement joins TRBV2 to TRBJ2-6; D might be TRBD2 (7 bases). Trimming shortened V by 2 bases and J by 3 bases, and 11 bases separated the two germline ends. Germline V gene lookup returns CDR1 SNHLY and CDR2 FYNNEI. The CDR3 consists of 16 residues. The DNA of the CDR3 is TGTGCCAGCAGTGAACGGGGGGCGTTTGGGGCCAACGTCCTGACTTTC. Translated: CASSERGAFGANVLTF.

The CDR3 sequence: CASSTGRTEAFF. The CDR3 DNA reads TGTGCCAGCTCGACAGGGCGAACTGAAGCTTTCTTT. The chain has TRBV2 and TRBJ1-1; 7 bases agree with TRBD1. The CDR3 spans 12 residues. Germline V gene data show CDR1 as SNHLY and CDR2 as FYNNEI. V lost 8 bases, J lost 5 bases, and 5 bases stayed unmatched. The complete variable domain, with remaining parts taken from reference TRBV2 and TRBJ1-1, reads EPEVTQTPSHQVTQMGQEVILRCVPISNHLYFYWYRQILGQKVEFLVSFYNNEISEKSEIFDDQFSVERPDGSNFTLKIRSTKLEDSAMYFCASSTGRTEAFFGQGTRLTVV.